One TCR beta chain is described in this entry. Its antigen is unidentified. The data derive from a study of blood T cells in healthy people across ages. Study-wide points: When one million T cells were used, diversity estimates were thought to be underestimates. Naive CD4+ cell counts and diversity both ran higher in long-lived than in aged donors. Age advanced and TCR beta diversity per million T cells fell, roughly linearly.

For the second PCR, which ran for about 7 to 12 cycles, a sample-barcoded 5' primer and a J-beta primer mix were used. TCRdb re-derived calls from the 5' RACE reads in MiXCR, one entry per CDR3 protein. The data hold approximately 850,000 distinct CDR3 sequences, with more than 40% observed a single time. There are 17 residues in the CDR3. Looked up from germline, CDR1 is SGHAT and CDR2 is FQNNGV. The ends lost 3 bases at V and 3 bases at J; junction bases unmatched: 9. The sample comprised blood. This TCR was recovered from a man between 60 and 75 years old in good health. The chain is built from TRBV11-2 and TRBJ2-7; 12 bases line up with TRBD1. CDR3 coding DNA: TGTGCCAGCAGCTTCCTCCTGGGACAGGGGGCCGACTACGAGCAGTACTTC. Translating it yields CASSFLLGQGADYEQYF.